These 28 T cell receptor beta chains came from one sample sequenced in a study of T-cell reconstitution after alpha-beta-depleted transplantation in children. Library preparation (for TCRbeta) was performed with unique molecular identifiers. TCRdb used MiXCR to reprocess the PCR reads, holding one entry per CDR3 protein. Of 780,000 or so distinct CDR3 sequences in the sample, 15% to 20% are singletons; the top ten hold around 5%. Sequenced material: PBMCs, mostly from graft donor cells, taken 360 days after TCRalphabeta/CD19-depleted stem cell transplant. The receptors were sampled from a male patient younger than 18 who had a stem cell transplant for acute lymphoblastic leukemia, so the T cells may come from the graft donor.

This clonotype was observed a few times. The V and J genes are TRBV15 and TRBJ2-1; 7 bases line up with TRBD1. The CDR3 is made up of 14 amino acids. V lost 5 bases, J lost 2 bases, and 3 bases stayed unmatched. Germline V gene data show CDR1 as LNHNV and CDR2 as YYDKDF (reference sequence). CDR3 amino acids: CATSPTGTYNEQFF. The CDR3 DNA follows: TGTGCCACCAGCCCGACAGGGACCTACAATGAGCAGTTCTTC.

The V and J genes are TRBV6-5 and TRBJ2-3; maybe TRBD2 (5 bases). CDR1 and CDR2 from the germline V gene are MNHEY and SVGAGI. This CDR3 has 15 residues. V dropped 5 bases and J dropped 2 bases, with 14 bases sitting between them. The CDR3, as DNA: TGTGCCAGCAGTCATCGAGGACTTTTCACAGATACGCAGTATTTT. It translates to CASSHRGLFTDTQYF.

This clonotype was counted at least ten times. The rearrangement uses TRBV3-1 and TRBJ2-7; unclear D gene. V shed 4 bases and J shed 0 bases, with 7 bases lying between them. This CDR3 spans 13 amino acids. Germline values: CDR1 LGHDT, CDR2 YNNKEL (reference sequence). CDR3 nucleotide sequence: TGTGCCAGCAGCCCAATTAGCTCCTACGAGCAGTACTTC. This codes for CASSPISSYEQYF.

The CDR3 coding sequence is TGTGCCAGCAGCTTAGGGGGGCTAGCGGGGAAAGCTAGCACAGATACGCAGTATTTT. Translated, it gives CASSLGGLAGKASTDTQYF. The chain recombines TRBV7-6 with TRBJ2-3; 9 bases line up with TRBD2. The CDR3 extends over 19 amino acids. The junction had 11 bases not matched to a gene; V was cut back by 1 base and J by 0 bases. From germline, CDR1 is SGHVS and CDR2 FNYEAQ. Full variable domain (rest looked up from reference TRBV7-6 and TRBJ2-3): GAGVSQSPRYKVTKRGQDVALRCDPISGHVSLYWYRQALGQGPEFLTYFNYEAQQDKSGLPNDRFSAERPEGSISTLTIQRTEQRDSAMYRCASSLGGLAGKASTDTQYFGPGTRLTVL.

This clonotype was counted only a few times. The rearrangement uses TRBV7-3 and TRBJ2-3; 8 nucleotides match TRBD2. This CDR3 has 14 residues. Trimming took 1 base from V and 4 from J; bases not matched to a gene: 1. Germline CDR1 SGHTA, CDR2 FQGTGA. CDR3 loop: CASSLRAGADTQYF. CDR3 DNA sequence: TGTGCCAGCAGCTTAAGAGCGGGAGCAGATACGCAGTATTTT.

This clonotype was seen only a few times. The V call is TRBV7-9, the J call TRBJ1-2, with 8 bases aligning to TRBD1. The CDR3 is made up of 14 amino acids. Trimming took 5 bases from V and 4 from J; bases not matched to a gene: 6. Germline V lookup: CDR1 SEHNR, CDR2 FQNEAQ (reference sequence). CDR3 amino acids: CASSPRQGSYGYTF. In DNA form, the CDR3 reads TGTGCCAGCAGCCCGCGACAGGGGAGCTATGGCTACACCTTC.

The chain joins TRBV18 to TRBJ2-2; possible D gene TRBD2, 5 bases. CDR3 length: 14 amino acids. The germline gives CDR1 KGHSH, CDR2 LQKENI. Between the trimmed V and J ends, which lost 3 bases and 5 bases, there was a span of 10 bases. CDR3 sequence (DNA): TGTGCCAGCTCACCTACCCGCGGGACCGGGGAGCTGTTTTTT. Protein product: CASSPTRGTGELFF.

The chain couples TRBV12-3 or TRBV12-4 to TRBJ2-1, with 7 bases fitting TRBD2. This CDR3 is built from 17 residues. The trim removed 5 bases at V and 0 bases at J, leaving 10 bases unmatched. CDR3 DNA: TGTGCCAGCAGTCCGCGACTAGCCCCCTCCTCCTACAATGAGCAGTTCTTC. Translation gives CASSPRLAPSSYNEQFF.

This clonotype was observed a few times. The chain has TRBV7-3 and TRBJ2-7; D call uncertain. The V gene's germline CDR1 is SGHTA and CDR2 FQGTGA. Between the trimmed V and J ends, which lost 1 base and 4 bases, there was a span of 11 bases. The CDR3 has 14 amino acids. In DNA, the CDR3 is TGTGCCAGCAGCTTAAGGATGGAAGATTACGAGCAGTACTTC. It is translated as CASSLRMEDYEQYF. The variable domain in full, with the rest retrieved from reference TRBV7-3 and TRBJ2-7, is GAGVSQTPSNKVTEKGKYVELRCDPISGHTALYWYRQSLGQGPEFLIYFQGTGAADDSGLPNDRFFAVRPEGSVSTLKIQRTERGDSAVYLCASSLRMEDYEQYFGPGTRLTVT.

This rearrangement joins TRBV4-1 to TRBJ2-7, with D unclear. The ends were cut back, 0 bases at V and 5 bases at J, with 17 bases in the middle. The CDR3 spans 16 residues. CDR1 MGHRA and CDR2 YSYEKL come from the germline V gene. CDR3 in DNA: TGCGCCAGCAGCCAAGATTATTGGGATAGGAGCAACGAGCAGTACTTC. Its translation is CASSQDYWDRSNEQYF.

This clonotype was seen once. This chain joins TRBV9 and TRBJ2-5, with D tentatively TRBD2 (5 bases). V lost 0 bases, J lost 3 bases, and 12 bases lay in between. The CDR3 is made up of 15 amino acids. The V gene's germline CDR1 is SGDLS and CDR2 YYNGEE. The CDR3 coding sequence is TGTGCCAGCAGCGTAGGACCAGCGGTCGAAGAGACCCAGTACTTC. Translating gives CASSVGPAVEETQYF.

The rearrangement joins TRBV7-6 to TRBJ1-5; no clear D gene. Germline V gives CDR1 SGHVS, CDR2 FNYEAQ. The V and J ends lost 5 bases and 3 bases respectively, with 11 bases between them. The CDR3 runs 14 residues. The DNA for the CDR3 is TGTGCCAGCAGCCCCATCGGGATCAATCAGCCCCAGCATTTT. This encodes CASSPIGINQPQHF.

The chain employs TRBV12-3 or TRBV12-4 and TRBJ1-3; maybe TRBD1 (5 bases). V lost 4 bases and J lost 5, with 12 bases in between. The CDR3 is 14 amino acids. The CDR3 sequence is CASSYTGRRNTIYF. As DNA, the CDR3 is TGTGCCAGCAGTTACACGGGGCGTAGAAACACCATATATTTT.

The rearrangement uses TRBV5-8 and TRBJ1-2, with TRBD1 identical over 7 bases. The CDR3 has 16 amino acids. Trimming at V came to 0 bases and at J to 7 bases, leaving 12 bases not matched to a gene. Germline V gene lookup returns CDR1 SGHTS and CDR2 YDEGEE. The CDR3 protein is CASSLAQGGGSFGYTF. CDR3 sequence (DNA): TGTGCCAGCAGCTTGGCCCAGGGGGGCGGTTCGTTTGGCTACACCTTC.

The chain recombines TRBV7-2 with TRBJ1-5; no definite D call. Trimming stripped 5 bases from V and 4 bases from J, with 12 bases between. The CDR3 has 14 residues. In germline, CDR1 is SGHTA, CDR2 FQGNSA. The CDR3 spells CASSLRTENQPQHF. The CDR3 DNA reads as TGTGCCAGCAGCCTCCGGACTGAAAATCAGCCCCAGCATTTT.

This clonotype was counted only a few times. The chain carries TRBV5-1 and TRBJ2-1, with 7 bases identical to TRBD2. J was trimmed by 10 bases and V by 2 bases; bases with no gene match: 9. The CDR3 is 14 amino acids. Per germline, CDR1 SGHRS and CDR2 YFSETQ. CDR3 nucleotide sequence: TGCGCCAGCAGCTTAGGCCTAGCGGTGCGGGAGCAGTTCTTC. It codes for CASSLGLAVREQFF.

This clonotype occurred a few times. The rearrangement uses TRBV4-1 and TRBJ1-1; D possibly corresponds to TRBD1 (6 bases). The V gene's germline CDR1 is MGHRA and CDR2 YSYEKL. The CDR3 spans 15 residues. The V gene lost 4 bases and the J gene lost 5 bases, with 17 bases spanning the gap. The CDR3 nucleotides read TGCGCCAGCAGCCGGGAGGGGGTCGAATGGACTGAAGCTTTCTTT. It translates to CASSREGVEWTEAFF.

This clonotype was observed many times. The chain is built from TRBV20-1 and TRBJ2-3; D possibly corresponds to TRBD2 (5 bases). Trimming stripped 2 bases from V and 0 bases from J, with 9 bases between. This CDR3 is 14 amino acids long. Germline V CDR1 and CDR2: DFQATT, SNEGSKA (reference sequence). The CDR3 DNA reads TGCAGTGCTAGACCAGCGGCTAGCACAGATACGCAGTATTTT. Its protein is CSARPAASTDTQYF.

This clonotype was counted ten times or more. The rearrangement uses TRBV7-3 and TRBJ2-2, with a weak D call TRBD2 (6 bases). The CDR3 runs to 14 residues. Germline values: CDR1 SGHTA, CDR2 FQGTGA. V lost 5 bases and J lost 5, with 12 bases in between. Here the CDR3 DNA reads TGTGCCAGCAGCCCCCAAGGAGGGACCGGGGAGCTGTTTTTT. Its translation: CASSPQGGTGELFF.

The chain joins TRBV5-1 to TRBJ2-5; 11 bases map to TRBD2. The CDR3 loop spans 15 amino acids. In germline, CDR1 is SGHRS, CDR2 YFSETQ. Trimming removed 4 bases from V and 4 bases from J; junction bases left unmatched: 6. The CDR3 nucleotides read TGCGCCAGCAGCAGTAGCGGGAGGGCCCCAGAGACCCAGTACTTC. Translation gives CASSSSGRAPETQYF.

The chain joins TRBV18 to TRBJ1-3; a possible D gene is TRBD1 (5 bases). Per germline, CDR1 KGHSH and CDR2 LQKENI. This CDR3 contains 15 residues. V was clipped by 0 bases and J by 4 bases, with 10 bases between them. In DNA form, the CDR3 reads TGTGCCAGCTCACCACCGGGGCGTTCGGGAAACACCATATATTTT. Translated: CASSPPGRSGNTIYF.

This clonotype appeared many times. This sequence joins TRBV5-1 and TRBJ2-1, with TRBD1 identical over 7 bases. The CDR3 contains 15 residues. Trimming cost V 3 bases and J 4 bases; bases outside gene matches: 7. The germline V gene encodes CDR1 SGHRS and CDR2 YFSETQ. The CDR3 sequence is CASSWTGPPYNEQFF. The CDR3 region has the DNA TGCGCCAGCAGCTGGACAGGTCCCCCTTACAATGAGCAGTTCTTC.

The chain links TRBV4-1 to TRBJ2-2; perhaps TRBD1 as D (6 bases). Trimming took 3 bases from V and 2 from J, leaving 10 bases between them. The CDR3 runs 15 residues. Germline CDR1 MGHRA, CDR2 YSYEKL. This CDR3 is CASSHFRGNTGELFF. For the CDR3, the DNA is TGCGCCAGCAGCCATTTCAGGGGAAACACCGGGGAGCTGTTTTTT.

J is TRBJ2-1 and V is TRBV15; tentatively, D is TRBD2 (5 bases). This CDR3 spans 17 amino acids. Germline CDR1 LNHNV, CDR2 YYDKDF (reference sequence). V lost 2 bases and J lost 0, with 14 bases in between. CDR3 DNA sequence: TGTGCCACCAGCAGACCTCCCGGGGTCCTCTCCTACAATGAGCAGTTCTTC. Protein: CATSRPPGVLSYNEQFF.

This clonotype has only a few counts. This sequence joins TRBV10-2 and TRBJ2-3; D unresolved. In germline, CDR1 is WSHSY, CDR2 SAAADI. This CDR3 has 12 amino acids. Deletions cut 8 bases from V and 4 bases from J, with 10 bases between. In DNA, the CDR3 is TGCGCCAGCTTGGTCCTCCCAGATACGCAGTATTTT. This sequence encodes CASLVLPDTQYF.

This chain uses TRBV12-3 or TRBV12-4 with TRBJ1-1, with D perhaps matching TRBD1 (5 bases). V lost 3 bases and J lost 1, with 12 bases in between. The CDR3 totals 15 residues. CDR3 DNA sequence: TGTGCCAGCAGTTTTAGGGGACCCTGGAACACTGAAGCTTTCTTT. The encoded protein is CASSFRGPWNTEAFF.

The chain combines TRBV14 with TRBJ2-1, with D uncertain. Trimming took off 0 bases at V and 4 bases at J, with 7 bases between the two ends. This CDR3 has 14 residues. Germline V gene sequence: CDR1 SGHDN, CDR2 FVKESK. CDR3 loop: CASSQEGPYNEQFF. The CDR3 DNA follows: TGTGCCAGCAGCCAAGAAGGGCCGTACAATGAGCAGTTCTTC.

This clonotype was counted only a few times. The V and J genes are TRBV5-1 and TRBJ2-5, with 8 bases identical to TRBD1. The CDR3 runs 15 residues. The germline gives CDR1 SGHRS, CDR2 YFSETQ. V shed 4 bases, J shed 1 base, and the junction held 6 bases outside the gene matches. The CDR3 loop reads CASSRGQAVQETQYF. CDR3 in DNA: TGCGCCAGCAGCAGGGGACAGGCGGTCCAAGAGACCCAGTACTTC.